Below are 27 T cell receptor beta chains sequenced from a single sample in a study of shared clonotypes between healthy human individuals. Method: immunoSEQ multiplex PCR; TCRdb's copy keeps in-frame clones and lacks some. In the table there are more than 850,000 clones, around 82% of which are singletons. Material: memory CD4+ T cells from PBMCs. Subset defined: CD45RA-negative fraction. These TCRs come from a man between 18 and 29 years old in good health. Some clones in this sample may be carry-over from other donors' samples.

This sequence joins TRBV7-2 and TRBJ1-5; tentatively, D is TRBD1 (5 bases). CDR3 length equals 18 residues. Deletions cut 5 bases from V and 3 bases from J, with 23 bases between. The germline gives CDR1 SGHTA, CDR2 FQGNSA. The CDR3 coding sequence is TGTGCCAGCAGCCTCCAAGCAGGGCGGGGTGGGAACAATCAGCCCCAGCATTTT. Protein: CASSLQAGRGGNNQPQHF.

This clone was seen ten or more times. The rearrangement joins TRBV7-2 to TRBJ2-1; D ambiguous. V dropped 11 bases and J dropped 14 bases, with 13 bases sitting between them. The CDR3 has 9 residues. CDR1 and CDR2 (germline): SGHTA, FQGNSA. The CDR3 protein is CAATQVKFF. The CDR3 DNA sequence: TGTGCCGCCACTCAGGTCAAGTTCTTC.

This sequence joins TRBV19 and TRBJ1-5; D unresolved. With 5 bases removed from V and 4 bases from J, the gap between germline ends came to 18 bases. The CDR3 extends over 16 amino acids. CDR1 and CDR2 (germline): LNHDA, SQIVND (reference sequence). CDR3 sequence reads: CASSPWIRATNQPQHF. The CDR3 nucleotides read TGTGCCAGTAGTCCTTGGATAAGGGCTACTAATCAGCCCCAGCATTTT.

The sample holds a few counts of this clone. The rearrangement uses TRBV28 and TRBJ1-3, with TRBD1 matching over 9 bases. The CDR3 loop spans 16 amino acids. Unmatched junction bases numbered 6, after V lost 6 bases and J lost 0 bases. CDR1 is MDHEN and CDR2 is SYDVKM in the germline V gene. This CDR3 is CASRGQGTFSGNTIYF. CDR3 nucleotide sequence: TGTGCCAGCAGGGGACAGGGAACCTTCTCTGGAAACACCATATATTTT.

The CDR3 sequence is CASSEGPGYGYTF. CDR3 DNA sequence: TGTGCCAGCAGTGAGGGGCCAGGCTATGGCTACACCTTC. The chain has TRBV6-1 and TRBJ1-2; possibly TRBD1 for D (5 bases). The CDR3 contains 13 residues. V was pared by 3 bases and J by 4 bases, with 9 bases between. Germline V lookup: CDR1 MNHNS, CDR2 SASEGT.

This clone showed up just a few times. The rearrangement joins TRBV5-4 to TRBJ2-1; 13 bases agree with TRBD2. Germline values: CDR1 SGHNT, CDR2 YYREEE (reference sequence). V was clipped by 3 bases and J by 12 bases; unmatched bases: 9. The CDR3 runs to 15 residues. Written as DNA, the CDR3 is TGTGCCAGCAGCTCCGGGACTAGCGGGAAAGGGTCGCAGTTCTTC. The encoded protein is CASSSGTSGKGSQFF.

V gene TRBV9 combines with J gene TRBJ2-7; a weak D match, TRBD1 (5 bases). Germline assignment: CDR1 SGDLS and CDR2 YYNGEE. Between the trimmed V and J ends, which lost 4 bases and 1 base, there was a span of 12 bases. The CDR3 spans 14 residues. The CDR3, as DNA: TGTGCCAGCAGCCCTAGAAGGGGTTCCTACGAGCAGTACTTC. Its translation: CASSPRRGSYEQYF.

J is TRBJ1-4 and V is TRBV5-1; D is unclear. Germline CDR1 reads SGHRS; CDR2 reads YFSETQ. V lost 0 bases, J lost 3 bases, and 18 bases lay in between. The CDR3 runs to 18 residues. CDR3 region: CASSLAGLPYNSNEKLFF. CDR3 nucleotides: TGCGCCAGCAGCTTGGCCGGTCTCCCCTACAACTCTAATGAAAAACTGTTTTTT.

V usage is TRBV18 and J usage is TRBJ1-2, with D maybe TRBD1 (5 bases). The CDR3 extends over 13 amino acids. V shed 5 bases and J shed 8 bases, with 15 bases lying between them. In germline, CDR1 is KGHSH, CDR2 LQKENI. Here the CDR3 reads CASSGDSALGYTF. The CDR3 DNA reads as TGTGCCAGCTCAGGGGACTCCGCGTTGGGCTACACCTTC.

V is TRBV10-3 and J is TRBJ2-1; 7 positions match TRBD2. In germline, CDR1 is ENHRY, CDR2 SYGVKD. CDR3 length: 13 residues. The J segment lost 7 bases and the V segment lost 7 bases, leaving 7 bases of the junction unmatched. CDR3 protein: CAITNLGGNEQFF. CDR3 bases: TGTGCCATCACCAACCTGGGGGGGAATGAGCAGTTCTTC.

This chain connects TRBV19 to TRBJ2-3, with 8 nucleotides matching TRBD1. CDR1 and CDR2 from the germline V gene are LNHDA and SQIVND (reference sequence). V was pared by 5 bases and J by 6 bases, with 16 bases of the junction left unmatched. The length of the CDR3 is 17 residues. CDR3 region: CASSGLTGAPYGDTQYF. The CDR3 DNA reads TGTGCCAGTAGTGGGTTGACAGGGGCTCCCTACGGGGATACGCAGTATTTT.

The chain joins TRBV6-1 to TRBJ1-4, with TRBD1 identical over 9 bases. V shed 4 bases, J shed 5 bases, and the junction held 5 bases outside the gene matches. CDR1 is MNHNS, CDR2 SASEGT, per germline. The length of the CDR3 is 15 residues. The CDR3 bases are TGTGCCAGCAGTGCCATGGACAGGGGCAATGAAAAACTGTTTTTT. Translated: CASSAMDRGNEKLFF.

This rearrangement joins TRBV18 to TRBJ2-5; D is undetermined. Germline loops: CDR1 KGHSH, CDR2 LQKENI. The CDR3 covers 12 residues. Trimming left V 3 bases short and J 5 bases short, with 7 bases between. This CDR3 is CASSPLHETQYF. CDR3 in DNA: TGTGCCAGCTCACCCTTGCACGAGACCCAGTACTTC.

CDR3 DNA: TGCGCCAGCAGCTTGGGGGGCCGGACTAGCGGGAGGTCATCCTACGAGCAGTACTTC. Protein: CASSLGGRTSGRSSYEQYF. The chain combines TRBV5-1 with TRBJ2-7; 14 positions match TRBD2. The CDR3 totals 19 residues. Germline CDR1 reads SGHRS; CDR2 reads YFSETQ. Trimming removed 0 bases from V and 1 base from J; junction bases left unmatched: 9.

The V and J genes are TRBV29-1 and TRBJ1-4, with 7 bases that match TRBD1. Losses at the gene ends were 6 bases for V and 6 bases for J; bases not matched to a gene: 4. The V gene's germline CDR1 is SQVTM and CDR2 ANQGSEA. The CDR3 totals 12 residues. This CDR3 is CSVAGTDEKLFF. The CDR3 DNA reads as TGCAGCGTGGCCGGGACAGATGAAAAACTGTTTTTT.

The chain links TRBV5-4 to TRBJ2-2; 12 nucleotides agree with TRBD1. Germline V gives CDR1 SGHNT, CDR2 YYREEE (reference sequence). J gave up 7 bases and V 5 bases, and 9 bases lay outside the gene matches. The CDR3 loop spans 16 amino acids. DNA of the CDR3: TGTGCCAGCAGGGGCCCGGGGACAGGGGGCATCGGGGAGCTGTTTTTT. It is translated as CASRGPGTGGIGELFF.

The V and J genes are TRBV12-5 and TRBJ1-1; TRBD1 is a possible D gene (5 bases). Germline lookup yields CDR1 LGHNT and CDR2 FRNRAP. CDR3 length: 12 amino acids. V dropped 5 bases and J dropped 3 bases, with 7 bases sitting between them. The CDR3 loop is CASGIRDTEAFF. CDR3 bases: TGTGCTAGTGGTATCAGGGACACTGAAGCTTTCTTT.

The V and J genes are TRBV5-1 and TRBJ1-2; D perhaps matches TRBD1 (6 bases). This CDR3 comprises 14 residues. Trimming took off 4 bases at V and 4 bases at J, with 14 bases between the two ends. Germline CDR1 and CDR2: SGHRS and YFSETQ. CDR3 DNA: TGCGCCAGCAGCACCGGACAGCTTACCTATGGCTACACCTTC. Translated: CASSTGQLTYGYTF.

This clone turned up a few times. CDR3 DNA: TGTGCCAGCAGTTACTACAGGGCGGATAACTATGGCTACACCTTC. Its protein is CASSYYRADNYGYTF. The chain is built from TRBV6-5 and TRBJ1-2; weak D call: TRBD1 (6 bases). In germline, CDR1 is MNHEY, CDR2 SVGAGI. V dropped 1 base and J dropped 1 base, with 10 bases sitting between them. This CDR3 has 15 amino acids.

J is TRBJ1-3 and V is TRBV9; 7 positions match TRBD1. CDR1 SGDLS and CDR2 YYNGEE come from the germline V gene. The CDR3 is made up of 14 amino acids. The V and J ends lost 2 bases and 4 bases, in that order; junction bases with no gene match: 3. The CDR3 coding sequence is TGTGCCAGCAGCGTCAGGGGGACCGGAAACACCATATATTTT. It encodes CASSVRGTGNTIYF.

The CDR3 region has the DNA TGTGCCAGCAGTTTATTTCGGGGGTCTAATTTCGAATTGGAGAGCTACGAGCAGTACTTC. It specifies CASSLFRGSNFELESYEQYF. The V call is TRBV28, the J call TRBJ2-7; D might be TRBD2 (6 bases). V was pared by 1 base and J by 3 bases, with 28 bases between. The CDR3 loop spans 20 amino acids. Germline V lookup: CDR1 MDHEN, CDR2 SYDVKM.

The gene calls are TRBV7-2 and TRBJ1-2; TRBD1 aligns across 7 bases. CDR1 is SGHTA and CDR2 is FQGNSA in the germline V gene. This CDR3 contains 14 residues. V shed 6 bases, J shed 0 bases, and the junction held 4 bases outside the gene matches. The CDR3 nucleotides are TGTGCCAGCAGGGGACAGTCCGCTAACTATGGCTACACCTTC. Protein sequence: CASRGQSANYGYTF.

This chain connects TRBV9 to TRBJ2-7; 7 bases fit TRBD1. Germline-derived CDR1 and CDR2 are SGDLS and YYNGEE. Losses at the gene ends were 0 bases for V and 6 bases for J; bases not matched to a gene: 3. This CDR3 contains 13 residues. The CDR3 nucleotides read TGTGCCAGCAGCGTAGAAGGGGGCGGCGAGCAGTACTTC. Protein product: CASSVEGGGEQYF.

The count of this clone is one. A single base is all that separates this from a far larger clone, so a read error is likely. Other nucleotide sequences in the sample specify the same CDR3. The J gene is TRBJ1-5, the V gene TRBV2; D unclear. The germline V gene encodes CDR1 SNHLY and CDR2 FYNNEI. Between the trimmed V and J ends, which lost 3 bases and 3 bases, there was a span of 9 bases. The CDR3 runs to 14 residues. The CDR3 is CASSETGYNQPQHF. The CDR3 region has the DNA TGTGCCAGCAGTGAGACGGGTTACAATCAGCCCCAGCATTTT.

This chain links TRBV6-5 with TRBJ2-1, with TRBD2 identical over 7 bases. The ends lost 2 bases at V and 7 bases at J; junction bases unmatched: 5. This CDR3 region has 14 residues. The germline V gene has CDR1 MNHEY and CDR2 SVGAGI. CDR3 nucleotide sequence: TGTGCCAGCAGTTACGGGCTAGCGGAGAATGAGCAGTTCTTC. Protein sequence: CASSYGLAENEQFF.

Note on this clone: One end of the junction varies from germline; a read error may be responsible. This chain joins TRBV18 and TRBJ2-2, with a possible D match to TRBD1 (5 bases). CDR3 length: 16 amino acids. CDR1 and CDR2 from the germline V gene are KGHSH and LQKENI. CDR3 nucleotides: TGTGTCAGCTCACCCTTGACAGCCCTGAACACCGGGGAGCTGTTTTTT. Its translation is CVSSPLTALNTGELFF.

This clone was found a few times. The V call is TRBV18, the J call TRBJ1-2, with D hard to call. Trimming took 2 bases from V and 8 from J, leaving 12 bases between them. Germline V CDR1 and CDR2: KGHSH, LQKENI. The CDR3 extends over 13 amino acids. The CDR3 here is CASSPEALGGYTF. In DNA form, the CDR3 reads TGTGCCAGCTCACCAGAGGCCCTCGGAGGCTACACCTTC.